One and the same sample provided the 26 T cell receptor beta chains below, sequenced in a study of post-analysis software for immune sequencing data. Study findings and constraints: In patients, a few TRBV segments were more frequent than in controls, with TRBV5-6, TRBV5-1 and TRBV20-1 among them.

Unique molecular identifiers featured in each of the TCR beta cDNA libraries. Each CDR3 protein is one row after TCRdb ran MiXCR on the PCR reads. This table holds roughly 600,000 distinct CDR3 sequences, 44% found once. What these receptors recognize is not known. Specimen: blood. These receptor sequences come from a girl aged 5-17 years with multiple sclerosis.

This clonotype was detected only a few times. The chain uses TRBV20-1 and TRBJ1-1, with D possibly being TRBD1 (5 bases). Looked up from germline, CDR1 is DFQATT and CDR2 is SNEGSKA (reference sequence). Trimming took 4 bases from V and 2 from J, leaving 14 bases between them. The CDR3 runs to 14 residues. The CDR3 DNA follows: TGCAGTGCTAAAACCAGTGGGACCAACACTGAAGCTTTCTTT. The encoded protein is CSAKTSGTNTEAFF.

This clonotype appeared a single time. The chain employs TRBV5-1 and TRBJ1-5, with 9 bases matching TRBD1. CDR3 length: 15 amino acids. Germline V lookup: CDR1 SGHRS, CDR2 YFSETQ. V was clipped by 5 bases and J by 4 bases; unmatched bases: 7. In nucleotides, the CDR3 is TGCGCCAGCAGTGTATCCGGGACAGGGAATCAGCCCCAGCATTTT. This gives the protein CASSVSGTGNQPQHF.

The CDR3 region is CAISESPTGYEQYF. CDR3 nucleotides: TGTGCCATCAGTGAGTCCCCGACAGGCTACGAGCAGTACTTC. The chain recombines TRBV10-3 with TRBJ2-7, with D perhaps matching TRBD1 (6 bases). CDR1 ENHRY and CDR2 SYGVKD come from the germline V gene. Deletions cut 0 bases from V and 3 bases from J, with 9 bases between. CDR3 length: 14 residues.

This clonotype was counted once. The chain links TRBV29-1 to TRBJ1-2; a weak D match, TRBD1 (6 bases). The CDR3 consists of 16 residues. The V end was cut by 7 bases, the J end by 0 bases, with 21 bases between. Germline V lookup: CDR1 SQVTM, CDR2 ANQGSEA. The chain's CDR3 is CSAKPRDMKTNYGYTF. CDR3 sequence (DNA): TGCAGCGCTAAACCCCGGGACATGAAGACTAACTATGGCTACACCTTC.

This clonotype occurred a few times. The J gene is TRBJ2-7, the V gene TRBV29-1, with TRBD1 matching 7 bases. Germline CDR1 and CDR2: SQVTM and ANQGSEA. V shed 3 bases and J 2 bases; nucleotides not matched to a gene: 1. This CDR3 is built from 12 residues. Written as DNA, the CDR3 is TGCAGCGTTGAGGGACAGACCTACGAGCAGTACTTC. This encodes CSVEGQTYEQYF.

In its sample, this clonotype was seen once. The chain links TRBV7-9 to TRBJ2-5, with 7 bases that match TRBD2. Germline lookup yields CDR1 SEHNR and CDR2 FQNEAQ (reference sequence). V was clipped by 2 bases and J by 2 bases; unmatched bases: 8. The CDR3 length is 16 residues. The CDR3 region has the DNA TGTGCCAGCAGCTTAAGGCTAGCGGTAACTCAAGAGACCCAGTACTTC. This codes for CASSLRLAVTQETQYF. Using reference TRBV7-9 and TRBJ2-5 for the parts outside the CDR3, the full variable domain is DTGVSQNPRHKITKRGQNVTFRCDPISEHNRLYWYRQTLGQGPEFLTYFQNEAQLEKSRLLSDRFSAERPKGSFSTLEIQRTEQGDSAMYLCASSLRLAVTQETQYFGPGTRLLVL.

This chain joins TRBV10-3 and TRBJ2-3; D might be TRBD2 (5 bases). V was cut by 4 bases and J by 2 bases, with 16 bases left in between. This CDR3 contains 16 residues. The germline V gene has CDR1 ENHRY and CDR2 SYGVKD. CDR3 DNA: TGTGCCATCAGTGTTAGAGCCCCCGGGGACACAGATACGCAGTATTTT. It yields the protein CAISVRAPGDTDTQYF.

The genes are TRBV6-5 and TRBJ1-2, with D possibly TRBD1 on 5 matching bases. Germline V gene sequence: CDR1 MNHEY, CDR2 SVGAGI. CDR3 length: 15 amino acids. Trimming took 0 bases from V and 3 from J, leaving 11 bases between them. The CDR3 DNA follows: TGTGCCAGCAGTTACTCGAGTCTGGGGGACTATGGCTACACCTTC. Amino acid sequence: CASSYSSLGDYGYTF.

The CDR3 loop reads CASSYSTDPYEQYF. The CDR3 nucleotides read TGTGCCAGCAGTTACTCGACAGACCCCTACGAGCAGTACTTC. The V and J genes are TRBV6-6 and TRBJ2-7, with D possibly TRBD1 on 5 matching bases. Between the trimmed V and J ends, which lost 0 bases and 2 bases, there was a span of 8 bases. This CDR3 comprises 14 residues. Germline-derived CDR1 and CDR2 are MNHNY and SVGAGI (reference sequence).

This clonotype was recorded a few times. This chain uses TRBV6-5 with TRBJ1-2, with unresolved D. This CDR3 contains 15 residues. V was clipped by 8 bases and J by 7 bases, with 23 bases between them. The germline CDR1 and CDR2 sequences are MNHEY and SVGAGI. The CDR3 protein is CASSSSEMGRIGYTF. The CDR3 region has the DNA TGTGCCAGCTCCTCCTCCGAGATGGGGAGAATTGGCTACACCTTC.

The gene calls are TRBV4-1 and TRBJ1-2; D possibly corresponds to TRBD1 (5 bases). Germline CDR1 reads MGHRA; CDR2 reads YSYEKL. V dropped 8 bases and J dropped 0 bases, with 10 bases sitting between them. There are 13 residues in the CDR3. The CDR3 bases are TGCGCCAGCGCCGGGGACGCTAACTATGGCTACACCTTC. This sequence encodes CASAGDANYGYTF.

This clonotype appeared a few times. The genes are TRBV20-1 and TRBJ1-2, with TRBD1 identical over 9 bases. CDR1 DFQATT and CDR2 SNEGSKA come from the germline V gene (reference sequence). With V trimmed by 0 bases and J by 12 bases, 14 bases remained unmatched. The CDR3 length is 15 residues. CDR3 in DNA: TGCAGTGCTAGAGATAAATTGGACAGGGGCCAGCAGCACACCTTC. Its translation is CSARDKLDRGQQHTF.

The chain is built from TRBV12-3 or TRBV12-4 and TRBJ2-3, with TRBD2 as a possible D gene (6 bases). V was trimmed by 6 bases and J by 6 bases, leaving 13 bases between them. The CDR3 extends over 13 amino acids. CDR3 nucleotide sequence: TGTGCCAGCAGGGGAGGACGGTTGGATACGCAGTATTTT. Its protein is CASRGGRLDTQYF.

A single count supports this clonotype. The chain couples TRBV12-3 or TRBV12-4 to TRBJ1-2; a weak D match, TRBD1 (6 bases). This CDR3 has 15 residues. The germline V and J ends were trimmed by 5 bases and 4 bases, with 17 bases remaining between them. The CDR3 reads CASSLRDTLRYGYTF. The CDR3 DNA sequence: TGTGCCAGCAGTCTCAGGGACACTTTGCGCTATGGCTACACCTTC.

The rearrangement joins TRBV20-1 to TRBJ2-1; no firm D call. The ends were cut back, 4 bases at V and 15 bases at J, with 19 bases in the middle. The germline CDR1 and CDR2 sequences are DFQATT and SNEGSKA (reference sequence). The CDR3 loop spans 12 amino acids. In nucleotides, the CDR3 is TGCAGTGCTACTACGAACCGACCCGGGCGGTTCTTC. Amino acids: CSATTNRPGRFF.

This chain uses TRBV20-1 with TRBJ1-1; 9 bases align to TRBD1. This CDR3 is 13 amino acids long. Germline V lookup: CDR1 DFQATT, CDR2 SNEGSKA (reference sequence). Trimming at V came to 6 bases and at J to 4 bases, leaving 6 bases not matched to a gene. Here the CDR3 DNA reads TGCAGTGCAGCACAGGGGGCGGGCACTGAAGCTTTCTTT. It specifies CSAAQGAGTEAFF.

The V gene is TRBV12-3 or TRBV12-4, the J gene TRBJ2-3; 9 nucleotides agree with TRBD1. V was clipped by 1 base and J by 0 bases; unmatched bases: 2. The CDR3 runs 16 residues. The CDR3 nucleotides read TGTGCCAGCAGTTTAGACAGGGGGCTTAGCACAGATACGCAGTATTTT. Protein sequence: CASSLDRGLSTDTQYF.

V usage is TRBV18 and J usage is TRBJ2-7; D is ambiguous. This CDR3 spans 13 amino acids. CDR1 and CDR2 from the germline V gene are KGHSH and LQKENI. V lost 3 bases to trimming and J lost 6 bases, with 12 bases between them. This CDR3 is CASSPDGWLEQYF. As DNA, the CDR3 is TGTGCCAGCTCACCGGATGGGTGGCTCGAGCAGTACTTC.

Points on this clonotype: It is unclear where the CDR3 begins or ends on the DNA, so no DNA is shown, and the CDR3 is as TCRdb lists it. V gene TRBV10-3 combines with J gene TRBJ1-2. Germline-derived CDR1 and CDR2 are ENHRY and SYGVKD. Counting both end residues, the CDR3 totals 11 amino acids. The CDR3 is CASRSDYGCTF.

The gene calls are TRBV24-1 and TRBJ2-2; tentatively, D is TRBD1 or TRBD2 (5 bases each). With 7 bases removed from V and 1 base from J, the gap between germline ends came to 18 bases. The CDR3 is 17 amino acids. Looked up from germline, CDR1 is KGHDR and CDR2 is SFDVKD. The CDR3 DNA follows: TGTGCCACCAGGAGAGGGTGGGGCGCTTTGAACACCGGGGAGCTGTTTTTT. Protein product: CATRRGWGALNTGELFF.

This clonotype has just one count. The chain has TRBV12-3 or TRBV12-4 and TRBJ2-2; D might be TRBD1 (6 bases). V was clipped by 4 bases and J by 4 bases, with 13 bases between them. The CDR3 has 15 amino acids. CDR3 region: CASSSDNRATGELFF. The CDR3 DNA is TGTGCCAGCAGTTCGGATAACAGGGCCACCGGGGAGCTGTTTTTT.

The chain uses TRBV4-1 and TRBJ2-4, with D maybe TRBD1 (6 bases). V lost 3 bases and J lost 5, with 11 bases in between. This CDR3 has 14 residues. In germline, CDR1 is MGHRA, CDR2 YSYEKL. As DNA, the CDR3 is TGCGCCAGCAGCCAGGCTTGGACAGAAAACATTCAGTACTTC. Its translation is CASSQAWTENIQYF.

This clonotype turned up a few times. DNA for the CDR3: TGCAGCGTTGTCCCCGACAGGGGCGAGCAGTACTTC. Protein sequence: CSVVPDRGEQYF. V gene TRBV29-1 combines with J gene TRBJ2-7; 8 positions match TRBD1. This CDR3 comprises 12 residues. V lost 4 bases, J lost 6 bases, and 5 bases stayed unmatched. Germline V gene lookup returns CDR1 SQVTM and CDR2 ANQGSEA.

A few counts support this clonotype. The chain employs TRBV9 and TRBJ2-1, with D unclear. This CDR3 comprises 12 residues. CDR1 and CDR2 (germline): SGDLS, YYNGEE. Deletions cut 0 bases from V and 10 bases from J, with 8 bases between. The CDR3 region has the DNA TGTGCCAGCAGCGTAGCCCCCACCGAGCAGTTCTTC. Protein: CASSVAPTEQFF. Using reference TRBV9 and TRBJ2-1 for the parts outside the CDR3, the full variable domain is DSGVTQTPKHLITATGQRVTLRCSPRSGDLSVYWYQQSLDQGLQFLIQYYNGEERAKGNILERFSAQQFPDLHSELNLSSLELGDSALYFCASSVAPTEQFFGPGTRLTVL.

The table lists this clonotype with a few counts. V is TRBV12-3 or TRBV12-4 and J is TRBJ2-1; 12 bases align to TRBD1. The J call may be incorrect, as the DNA end agrees better with TRBJ2-7. CDR3 length: 16 residues. The CDR3 protein is CASSLGAGTGGHEQYF. The CDR3 coding sequence is TGTGCCAGCAGTTTAGGTGCAGGGACAGGGGGCCACGAGCAGTACTTC.

The chain recombines TRBV6-1 with TRBJ2-7; D not resolved. There are 14 residues in the CDR3. Trimming took off 6 bases at V and 2 bases at J, with 14 bases between the two ends. Germline V gene lookup returns CDR1 MNHNS and CDR2 SASEGT. CDR3 amino acids: CASRWSLRTYEQYF. CDR3 DNA: TGTGCCAGCAGGTGGAGCTTAAGAACCTACGAGCAGTACTTC.